The 23 T cell receptor beta chains presented below share a single source sample, sequenced in a study of PD-1 blockade in classical Hodgkin lymphoma. The method was immunoSEQ multiplex PCR; TCRdb's version includes in-frame clones alone and lacks a portion of them. The sample yields over 25,000 clones, about 91% seen once. Each patient experienced a relapse that followed autologous stem cell transplantation, and brentuximab vedotin exposure varied. After thawing, PBMCs were subjected to magnetic negative selection to isolate CD8+ T cells. The specimen comprised CD8+ T cells from blood, sampled at baseline. These receptor sequences come from a human donor with classical Hodgkin lymphoma.

The chain employs TRBV25-1 and TRBJ2-1, with 8 positions matching TRBD1. The germline gives CDR1 MGHDK, CDR2 SYGVNS. The CDR3 is made up of 18 amino acids. V lost 3 bases, J lost 15 bases, and 25 bases stayed unmatched. This chain's CDR3 is CASSDPFERQGLSGRTFF. In DNA form, the CDR3 reads TGTGCCAGCAGTGACCCCTTCGAGCGACAGGGGTTAAGCGGTAGAACGTTCTTC.

The rearrangement uses TRBV27 and TRBJ2-3; TRBD1 aligns across 8 bases. Looked up from germline, CDR1 is MNHEY and CDR2 is SMNVEV (reference sequence). Losses at the gene ends were 8 bases for V and 4 bases for J; bases not matched to a gene: 8. CDR3 length equals 14 residues. The CDR3 coding sequence is TGTGCCAGCTCGGGACAGGTGCATCCAGATACGCAGTATTTT. This codes for CASSGQVHPDTQYF.

The CDR3 sequence is CASSFDRAYEQYF. The CDR3 nucleotides read TGTGCCAGCAGCTTTGACAGAGCCTACGAGCAGTACTTC. The chain combines TRBV5-4 with TRBJ2-7; tentative D call: TRBD1 (5 bases). The V end was cut by 2 bases, the J end by 2 bases, with 8 bases between. Germline V lookup: CDR1 SGHNT, CDR2 YYREEE (reference sequence). The CDR3 is 13 residues long.

The V and J genes are TRBV28 and TRBJ1-5; no definite D call. The V end was cut by 3 bases, the J end by 0 bases, with 18 bases between. The CDR3 loop spans 18 amino acids. Germline V gene sequence: CDR1 MDHEN, CDR2 SYDVKM. The CDR3 protein is CASSFPIAEVSSNQPQHF. The CDR3, as DNA: TGTGCCAGCAGTTTCCCTATAGCGGAAGTCTCTAGCAATCAGCCCCAGCATTTT. The whole variable domain, filled in from reference TRBV28 and TRBJ1-5, reads DVKVTQSSRYLVKRTGEKVFLECVQDMDHENMFWYRQDPGLGLRLIYFSYDVKMKEKGDIPEGYSVSREKKERFSLILESASTNQTSMYLCASSFPIAEVSSNQPQHFGDGTRLSIL.

The V gene is TRBV19, the J gene TRBJ2-1; TRBD2 matches at 8 bases. This CDR3 region has 15 residues. Germline V gene lookup returns CDR1 LNHDA and CDR2 SQIVND (reference sequence). V lost 8 bases, J lost 3 bases, and 9 bases stayed unmatched. CDR3 protein: CASLSGRVGYNEQFF. The CDR3 DNA reads TGTGCCAGTCTTTCCGGGAGGGTTGGCTACAATGAGCAGTTCTTC.

This clone was detected once. This chain uses TRBV25-1 with TRBJ2-7, with D hard to call. CDR1 and CDR2 from the germline V gene are MGHDK and SYGVNS. V was cut by 4 bases and J by 6 bases, with 4 bases left in between. The CDR3 totals 10 residues. The CDR3 region has the DNA TGTGCCAGCAGTGGTTTCGAGCAGTACTTC. It is translated as CASSGFEQYF.

DNA for the CDR3: TGTGCCAGCAGCCACAGGGGTGGCACTGAAGCTTTCTTT. Translating it yields CASSHRGGTEAFF. The chain recombines TRBV5-5 with TRBJ1-1; 7 positions agree with TRBD1. Trimming took 4 bases from V and 4 from J; bases not matched to a gene: 4. This CDR3 spans 13 amino acids. CDR1 is SGHKS, CDR2 YYEKEE, per germline (reference sequence).

The V call is TRBV5-1, the J call TRBJ1-3; no clear D. This CDR3 spans 17 amino acids. Germline V lookup: CDR1 SGHRS, CDR2 YFSETQ. The V gene lost 0 bases and the J gene lost 2 bases, with 15 bases spanning the gap. The CDR3 region has the DNA TGCGCCAGCAGCTTGGAAATGAGCAGCCTCGCTGGAAACACCATATATTTT. This translates into CASSLEMSSLAGNTIYF.

The chain is built from TRBV10-3 and TRBJ2-7; 10 positions agree with TRBD2. The CDR3 covers 16 residues. Germline CDR1 and CDR2: ENHRY and SYGVKD. With V trimmed by 0 bases and J by 1 base, 3 bases remained unmatched. CDR3 in DNA: TGTGCCATCAGTGAGTCGATAGCGGGAGGATCCTACGAGCAGTACTTC. It yields the protein CAISESIAGGSYEQYF.

This sequence joins TRBV6-4 and TRBJ2-1; D gene ambiguous. V lost 5 bases and J lost 6, with 14 bases in between. This CDR3 has 14 amino acids. The germline V gene has CDR1 MRHNA and CDR2 SNTAGT. In DNA, the CDR3 is TGTGCCAGCAGTACGTCTCCAGGTGGCAATGAGCAGTTCTTC. This encodes CASSTSPGGNEQFF.

Only one count was recorded for this clone. The CDR3 sequence is CASSFLPRTGETEAFF. The CDR3 DNA reads as TGTGCCAGCAGTTTTTTGCCCCGGACAGGGGAAACTGAAGCTTTCTTT. The chain combines TRBV27 with TRBJ1-1; 9 bases align to TRBD1. Germline V CDR1 and CDR2: MNHEY, SMNVEV (reference sequence). The CDR3 consists of 16 residues. Trimming at V came to 3 bases and at J to 5 bases, leaving 10 bases not matched to a gene.

The rearrangement uses TRBV21-1 and TRBJ2-6; the table's D call of TRBD1 was not tested on the DNA. TRBV21-1 is listed as a pseudogene. This CDR3 is built from 17 residues. CDR3 region: CASSKEDRDSGANVLTF. CDR3 nucleotide sequence: TGTGCCAGCAGCAAAGAAGACAGGGACTCTGGGGCCAACGTCCTGACTTTC.

The chain couples TRBV5-6 to TRBJ2-1; 8 bases are a match to TRBD1. J gave up 4 bases and V 3 bases, and 3 bases lay outside the gene matches. The CDR3 totals 14 residues. Germline CDR1 and CDR2: SGHDT and YYEEEE. CDR3 region: CASSSGTGYNEQFF. Here the CDR3 DNA reads TGTGCCAGCAGCTCCGGGACAGGATACAATGAGCAGTTCTTC.

This sequence joins TRBV4-2 and TRBJ2-3, with 7 bases identical to TRBD1. J gave up 2 bases and V 4 bases, and 6 bases lay outside the gene matches. The CDR3 loop spans 15 amino acids. Looked up from germline, CDR1 is LGHNA and CDR2 is YNFKEQ. The CDR3 sequence: CASSLPGTDTDTQYF. Written as DNA, the CDR3 is TGTGCCAGCAGCCTTCCCGGGACAGACACAGATACGCAGTATTTT.

The V call is TRBV19, the J call TRBJ1-2, with D unresolved. This CDR3 spans 15 amino acids. V was pared by 5 bases and J by 8 bases, with 21 bases between. CDR1 and CDR2 from the germline V gene are LNHDA and SQIVND (reference sequence). The CDR3 DNA is TGTGCCAGTAGTCTCCGACGGTTTCAAAACGTAGGCTACACCTTC. Amino acid sequence: CASSLRRFQNVGYTF.

The rearrangement uses TRBV5-6 and TRBJ2-1; the match to TRBD1 covers 7 bases. The CDR3 has 15 residues. The germline V gene has CDR1 SGHDT and CDR2 YYEEEE. Trimming took 0 bases from V and 6 from J; bases not matched to a gene: 6. The CDR3 region has the DNA TGTGCCAGCAGCTTGGGACAGGGTTTTGGCAATGAGCAGTTCTTC. It translates to CASSLGQGFGNEQFF.

The chain has TRBV27 and TRBJ2-3; D may be TRBD1 or TRBD2 (5 bases each). Deletions cut 8 bases from V and 5 bases from J, with 11 bases between. CDR3 size: 12 residues. From germline, CDR1 is MNHEY and CDR2 SMNVEV (reference sequence). The CDR3, as DNA: TGTGCCAGCGGGGGTCTGCGAGATACGCAGTATTTT. It translates to CASGGLRDTQYF.

The chain is built from TRBV2 and TRBJ2-3; D perhaps matches TRBD2 (6 bases). Germline V lookup: CDR1 SNHLY, CDR2 FYNNEI. Between the trimmed V and J ends, which lost 5 bases and 0 bases, there was a span of 12 bases. The CDR3 is 15 amino acids. The CDR3 reads CASSRGSDSTDTQYF. The CDR3 DNA reads TGTGCCAGCAGTCGGGGGAGCGACAGCACAGATACGCAGTATTTT.

This sequence joins TRBV29-1 and TRBJ1-1, with TRBD1 matching 10 bases. Germline V gives CDR1 SQVTM, CDR2 ANQGSEA. This CDR3 contains 17 residues. The ends lost 1 base at V and 5 bases at J; junction bases unmatched: 13. The DNA for the CDR3 is TGCAGCGTTGAAGCAATACCGGGACAGGGGTCGAATACTGAAGCTTTCTTT. Translation: CSVEAIPGQGSNTEAFF.

This clone was found once. The rearrangement links TRBV7-9 to TRBJ2-7; D is ambiguous. CDR3 length equals 15 residues. Germline CDR1 reads SEHNR; CDR2 reads FQNEAQ (reference sequence). Trimming took off 5 bases at V and 0 bases at J, with 14 bases between the two ends. The CDR3 sequence: CASSPGPRSSYEQYF. CDR3 DNA sequence: TGTGCCAGCAGCCCCGGGCCGAGGAGCTCCTACGAGCAGTACTTC.

CDR3 coding DNA: TGTGCCATCAGTTGGACCATGACTAGCGGGCCTTCCTACGAGCAGTACTTC. The encoded protein is CAISWTMTSGPSYEQYF. The chain couples TRBV10-3 to TRBJ2-7; 10 bases map to TRBD2. The CDR3 is 17 residues long. Germline CDR1 ENHRY, CDR2 SYGVKD. V was clipped by 5 bases and J by 1 base; unmatched bases: 11.

The chain recombines TRBV27 with TRBJ2-7; 11 nucleotides align to TRBD2. The CDR3 totals 18 residues. Germline trimming cut 6 bases from V and 4 bases from J; bases unmatched to any gene: 17. Germline V gene lookup returns CDR1 MNHEY and CDR2 SMNVEV (reference sequence). The CDR3 DNA is TGTGCCAGCAGCAACAAAGAGGGACTAGCGGTAGGCGGATACGAGCAGTACTTC. It yields the protein CASSNKEGLAVGGYEQYF.

This clone showed up just a few times. This chain uses TRBV6-6 with TRBJ1-1; a possible D gene is TRBD1 (5 bases). CDR1 and CDR2 (germline): MNHNY, SVGAGI (reference sequence). Deletions cut 7 bases from V and 7 bases from J, with 16 bases between. The CDR3 is 13 amino acids. In DNA, the CDR3 is TGTGCCAGCATCTTTCCGGGGGGGAATGAAGCTTTCTTT. The encoded protein is CASIFPGGNEAFF.